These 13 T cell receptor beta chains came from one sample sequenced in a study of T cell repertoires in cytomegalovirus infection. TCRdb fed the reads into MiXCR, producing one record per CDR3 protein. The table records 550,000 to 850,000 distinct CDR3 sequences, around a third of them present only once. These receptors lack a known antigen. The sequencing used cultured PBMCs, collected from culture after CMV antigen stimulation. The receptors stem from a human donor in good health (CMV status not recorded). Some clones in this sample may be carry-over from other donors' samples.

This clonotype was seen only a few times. The CDR3 reads CASRASGLSTGQYF. DNA of the CDR3: TGTGCCAGCAGGGCTAGCGGGCTCTCAACCGGGCAGTACTTC. The chain uses TRBV6-2 or TRBV6-3 and TRBJ2-7; 8 bases match TRBD2. Germline CDR1 and CDR2: MNHEY and SVGEGT. The CDR3 has 14 residues. J was trimmed by 9 bases and V by 6 bases; bases with no gene match: 13.

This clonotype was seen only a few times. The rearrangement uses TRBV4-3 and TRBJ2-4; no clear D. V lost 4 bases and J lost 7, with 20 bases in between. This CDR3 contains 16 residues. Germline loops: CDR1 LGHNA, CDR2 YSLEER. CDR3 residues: CASSPRVGTVWNIQYF. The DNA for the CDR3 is TGCGCCAGCAGCCCCCGTGTAGGCACCGTTTGGAACATTCAGTACTTC.

The CDR3 DNA reads TGTGCCAGTAGTACACCGGGACAGCAAGAGACCCAGTACTTC. It yields the protein CASSTPGQQETQYF. The J gene is TRBJ2-5, the V gene TRBV19; TRBD1 matches at 7 bases. CDR3 size: 14 residues. Trimming cost V 4 bases and J 2 bases; bases outside gene matches: 4. Per germline, CDR1 LNHDA and CDR2 SQIVND (reference sequence).

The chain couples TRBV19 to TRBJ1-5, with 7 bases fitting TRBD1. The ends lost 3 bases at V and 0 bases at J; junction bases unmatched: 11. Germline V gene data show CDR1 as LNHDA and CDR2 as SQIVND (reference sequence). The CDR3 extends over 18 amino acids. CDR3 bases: TGTGCCAGTAGTATTGGGACAGAAGCAGTTTATAGCAATCAGCCCCAGCATTTT. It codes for CASSIGTEAVYSNQPQHF.

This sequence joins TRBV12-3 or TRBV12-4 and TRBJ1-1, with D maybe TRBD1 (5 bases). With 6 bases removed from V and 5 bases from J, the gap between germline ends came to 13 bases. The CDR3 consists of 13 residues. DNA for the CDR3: TGTGCCAGCAGCTTCGACAGTATGACTGAAGCTTTCTTT. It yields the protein CASSFDSMTEAFF.

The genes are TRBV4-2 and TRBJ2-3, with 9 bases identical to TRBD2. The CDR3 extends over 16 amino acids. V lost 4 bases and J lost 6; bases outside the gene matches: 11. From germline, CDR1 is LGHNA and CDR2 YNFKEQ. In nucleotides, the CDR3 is TGTGCCAGCAGCCTATCGAGCGGGGGGCTCGGGGATACGCAGTATTTT. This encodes CASSLSSGGLGDTQYF.

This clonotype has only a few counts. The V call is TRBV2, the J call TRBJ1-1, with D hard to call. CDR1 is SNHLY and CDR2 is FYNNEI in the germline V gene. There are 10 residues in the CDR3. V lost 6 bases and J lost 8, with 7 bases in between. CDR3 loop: CASRRLEAFF. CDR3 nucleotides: TGTGCCAGCAGACGGCTAGAAGCTTTCTTT.

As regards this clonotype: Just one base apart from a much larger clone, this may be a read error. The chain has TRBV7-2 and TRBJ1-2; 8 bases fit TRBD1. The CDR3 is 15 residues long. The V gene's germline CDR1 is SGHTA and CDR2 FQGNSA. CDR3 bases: TGTGCCTGCAGCAGGCAGGGGGCGCTTAACTATGGCTACACCTTC. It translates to CACSRQGALNYGYTF. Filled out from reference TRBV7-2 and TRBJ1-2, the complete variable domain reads GAGVSQSPSNKVTEKGKDVELRCDPISGHTALYWYRQSLGQGLEFLIYFQGNSAPDKSGLPSDRFSAERTGGSVSTLTIQRTQQEDSAVYLCACSRQGALNYGYTFGSGTRLTVV.

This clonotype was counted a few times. CDR3 amino acids: CASSLTNTYQETQYF. CDR3 nucleotide sequence: TGTGCCAGCAGTTTAACCAATACTTACCAAGAGACCCAGTACTTC. V is TRBV27 and J is TRBJ2-5; no reliable D call. Per the germline V gene, CDR1 is MNHEY and CDR2 is SMNVEV (reference sequence). The CDR3 consists of 15 residues. V gave up 2 bases and J gave up 0 bases, with 10 bases separating them.

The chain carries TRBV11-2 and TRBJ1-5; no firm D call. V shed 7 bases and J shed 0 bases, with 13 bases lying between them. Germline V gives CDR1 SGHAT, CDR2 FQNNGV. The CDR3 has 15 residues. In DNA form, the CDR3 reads TGTGCCAGCATCTACGAACAGCATAGCAATCAGCCCCAGCATTTT. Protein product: CASIYEQHSNQPQHF.

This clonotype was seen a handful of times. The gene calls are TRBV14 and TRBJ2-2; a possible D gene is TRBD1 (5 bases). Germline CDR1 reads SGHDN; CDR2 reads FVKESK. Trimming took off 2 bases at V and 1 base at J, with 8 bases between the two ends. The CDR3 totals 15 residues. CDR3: CASSQRGRNTGELFF. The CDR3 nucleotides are TGTGCCAGCAGCCAAAGGGGCCGGAACACCGGGGAGCTGTTTTTT.

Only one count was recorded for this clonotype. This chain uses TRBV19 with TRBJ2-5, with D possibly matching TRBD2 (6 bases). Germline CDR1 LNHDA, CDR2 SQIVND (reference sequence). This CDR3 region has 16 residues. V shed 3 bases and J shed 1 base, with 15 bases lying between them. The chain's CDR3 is CASSILLGGGQETQYF. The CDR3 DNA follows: TGTGCCAGTAGTATTCTGCTGGGGGGAGGCCAAGAGACCCAGTACTTC.

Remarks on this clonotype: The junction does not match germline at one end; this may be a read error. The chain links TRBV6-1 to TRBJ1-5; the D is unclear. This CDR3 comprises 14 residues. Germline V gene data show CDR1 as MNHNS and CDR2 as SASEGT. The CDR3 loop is CASSEAGGNRPQHF. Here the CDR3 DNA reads TGTGCCAGCAGTGAAGCGGGAGGGAATCGGCCCCAGCATTTT.